This entry concerns a single T cell receptor (beta chain). The antigen remains unidentified. This specimen comes from a study of Ad26.COV2.S vaccination and SARS-CoV-2 variants. Sequencing used immunoSEQ multiplex PCR; TCRdb keeps in-frame clones, though not all of them. The profile shows about 500,000 clones, about 88% of them singletons. Regarding treatment: approximately 18 received Ad26.COV2.S at low or high dose, single or two shots; five or six received placebo; per-sample allocation not given. The investigators took samples on day 63 after the first vaccine or placebo injection. CDR3 length equals 16 residues. Per germline, CDR1 SGHTA and CDR2 FQGTGA. The J segment lost 5 bases and the V segment lost 5 bases, leaving 11 bases of the junction unmatched. Notes on the study in general: Whether participants received vaccine or placebo, their non-spike TCR breadth was similar.

The clonotype originates from a person between 18 and 65 years old who received the Ad26.COV2.S COVID-19 vaccine or a placebo. Here the sequenced sample was peripheral blood, taken in a trial of Ad26.COV2.S vaccine versus placebo. The chain carries TRBV7-3 and TRBJ1-2, with 10 bases identical to TRBD1. This chain's CDR3 is CASSVRGGTGVYGYTF. The CDR3 DNA is TGTGCCAGCAGCGTCCGAGGTGGGACAGGGGTTTATGGCTACACCTTC.